This paragraph covers one T cell receptor beta chain sequence. This table comes from immunoSEQ multiplex PCR, and its TCRdb copy is limited to in-frame clones, with some not included. The sample records approximately 270,000 clones, around 86% being singletons. Germline lookup yields CDR1 MGHRA and CDR2 YSYEKL. CDR3 length equals 17 residues. V trimming: 3 bases; J trimming: 7 bases; junction bases outside the gene matches: 13. These data originate in a study of blood T cell repertoires in COVID-19. Study background: The samples span acute and convalescent COVID-19 from the United States, Italy and Spain.

Two negative PCRs, clearance, or symptom resolution were required of recovered Cohort 3 donors. The receptor's source is a man aged 35-49 years who had recovered from COVID-19. This chain links TRBV4-1 with TRBJ1-2; 11 nucleotides line up with TRBD1. The specimen was PBMCs or T cells enriched from blood (not recorded which). CDR3 sequence reads: CASSHPIGQGAGGGYTF. The CDR3 region has the DNA TGCGCCAGCAGCCACCCGATAGGACAGGGGGCTGGGGGTGGCTACACCTTC.